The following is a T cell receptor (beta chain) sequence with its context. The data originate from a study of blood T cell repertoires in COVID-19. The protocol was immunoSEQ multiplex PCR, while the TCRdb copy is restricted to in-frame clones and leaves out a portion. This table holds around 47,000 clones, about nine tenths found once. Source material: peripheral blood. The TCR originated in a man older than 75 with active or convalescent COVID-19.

CDR3 residues: CASSPSVYLLEAFF. Written as DNA, the CDR3 is TGTGCCAGCTCACCAAGCGTTTATCTGTTGGAAGCTTTCTTT. The genes are TRBV18 and TRBJ1-1, with unresolved D. Germline V CDR1 and CDR2: KGHSH, LQKENI. The CDR3 totals 14 residues. V lost 2 bases, J lost 8 bases, and 15 bases lay in between.